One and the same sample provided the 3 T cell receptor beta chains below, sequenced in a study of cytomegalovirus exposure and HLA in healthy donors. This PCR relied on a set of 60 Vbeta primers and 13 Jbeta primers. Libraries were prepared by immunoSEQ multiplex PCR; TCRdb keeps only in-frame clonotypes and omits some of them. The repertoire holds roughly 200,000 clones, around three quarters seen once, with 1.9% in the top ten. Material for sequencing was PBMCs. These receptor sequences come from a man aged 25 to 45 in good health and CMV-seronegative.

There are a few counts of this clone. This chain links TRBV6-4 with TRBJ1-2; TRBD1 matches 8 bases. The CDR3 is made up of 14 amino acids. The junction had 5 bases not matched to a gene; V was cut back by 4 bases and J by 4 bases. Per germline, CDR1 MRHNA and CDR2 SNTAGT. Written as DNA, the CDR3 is TGTGCCAGCAGTGCACAGGGGGATTCCTATGGCTACACCTTC. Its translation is CASSAQGDSYGYTF.

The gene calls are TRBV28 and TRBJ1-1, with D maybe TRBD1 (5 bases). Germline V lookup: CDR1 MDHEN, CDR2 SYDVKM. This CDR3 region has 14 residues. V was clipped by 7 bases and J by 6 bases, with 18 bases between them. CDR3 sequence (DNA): TGTGCCAGCACCCCCCCAGCAGGGTTGGCTGAAGCTTTCTTT. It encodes CASTPPAGLAEAFF.

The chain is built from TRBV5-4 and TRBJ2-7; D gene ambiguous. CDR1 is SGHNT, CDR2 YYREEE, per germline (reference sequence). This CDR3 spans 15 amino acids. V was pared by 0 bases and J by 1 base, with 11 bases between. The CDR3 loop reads CASSLDATGSYEQYF. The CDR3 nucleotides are TGTGCCAGCAGCTTGGATGCGACTGGATCCTACGAGCAGTACTTC.